The rows below give T cell receptor beta chains drawn from one sample of a study of T cell changes during pregnancy in multiple sclerosis. Libraries were prepared by immunoSEQ multiplex PCR; TCRdb keeps only in-frame clonotypes and omits some of them. The top ten hold less than 2% of the sample, which has roughly 77,000 clones, roughly 92% seen once. This specimen consisted of peripheral blood, obtained in the second trimester of pregnancy. The receptor set was obtained from a female donor with multiple sclerosis, enrolled in a pregnancy study. The conserved cysteine and the conserved F or W are not part of the CDR3 here.

J gene | V gene | CDR3 protein
TRBJ2-2 | TRBV7-8 | ASSLAGGPTGELF
TRBJ1-4 | TRBV28 | ASSYGTGEKLF
TRBJ2-5 | TRBV28 | ASSLGGAWEETQY
TRBJ2-3 | TRBV5-8 | ASSPDQASTDTQY
TRBJ2-1 | TRBV7-3 | ASSLTGTGGFNEQF
TRBJ2-1 | TRBV29-1 | SVQRQGVYNEQF
TRBJ1-2 | TRBV6-5 | ASTGTGTWYGYT
TRBJ2-7 | TRBV2 | ASIAGLAGGKSYEQY
TRBJ2-5 | TRBV21-1 | ASSKGLGGTSGGRGTQY
TRBJ2-3 | TRBV14 | ASSPTPGLAASTDTQY
TRBJ1-2 | TRBV6-5 | ASSGGAFYGYT
TRBJ2-5 | TRBV27 | ASSLGGGPWETQY
TRBJ2-5 | TRBV5-1 | ASSWRAQETQY
TRBJ1-1 | TRBV9 | ASSAGDLDTEAF